This section outlines one T cell receptor (beta chain) sequence together with its context. Antigen: not known. The time point is: blood 4 weeks post-SBRT, at nephrectomy. The treatment was: 15 Gy SBRT to primary tumor, nephrectomy 4 weeks later. The sample originates from a study of radiation and T cells in renal cell carcinoma. Study-wide findings and caveats: From baseline, blood top tumor clonotypes peaked at 2 weeks post-radiation.

V lost 6 bases and J 12 bases, leaving 18 bases between the germline ends. The CDR3 loop spans 12 amino acids. From germline, CDR1 is SQVTM and CDR2 ANQGSEA. Some clones are missing from TCRdb's copy, which holds only in-frame ones; the method was immunoSEQ multiplex PCR. The table includes roughly 160,000 clones, about nine tenths detected once. Sequencing used blood, obtained from a patient whose treatment included radiotherapy and nephrectomy. The V and J genes are TRBV29-1 and TRBJ2-1; D might be TRBD1 (6 bases). This TCR derives from a woman in her fifties or sixties with renal cell carcinoma. The CDR3 loop is CSVDSQFPGQFF. In DNA, the CDR3 is TGCAGCGTGGACAGCCAGTTCCCCGGGCAGTTCTTC.